A selection of T cell receptor beta chains follows, all from one sample in a study of OX40 agonist ivuxolimab in advanced cancers. Assay used: immunoSEQ multiplex PCR; TCRdb lists only in-frame clones, some missing. Among about 100,000 clones, about nine tenths were seen once, and the ten largest hold less than 0.2%. Here the sequenced sample was CD4+ or CD8+ T cells sorted from blood, taken in a trial of the OX40 agonist ivuxolimab. The receptor set was obtained from an adult with an advanced solid tumor such as melanoma, head and neck, liver or kidney cancer. Each CDR3 is given with its conserved first and last residue. The order of the fields is CDR3 length, D gene, J gene, clone size, V gene, CDR3 protein, CDR3 DNA. The D gene is left open where the match is weak. For some rows the clone size is stated as once, few or many, or as a class when expanded; others skip it.

14 | - | TRBJ1-1 | - | TRBV4-1 | CASSLTPGDTEAFF | TGCGCCAGCAGCCTGACACCCGGGGACACTGAAGCTTTCTTT
17 | - | TRBJ1-1 | - | TRBV19 | CASTYRYRVGGNTEAFF | TGTGCCAGTACCTATCGGTACAGGGTAGGGGGTAACACTGAAGCTTTCTTT
14 | - | TRBJ1-2 | - | TRBV6-1 | CASSERGPPEGYTF | TGTGCCAGCAGTGAAAGAGGCCCCCCCGAGGGCTACACCTTC
15 | - | TRBJ2-7 | few | TRBV28 | CASSLSGAPSYEQYF | TGTGCCAGCAGTTTATCCGGGGCGCCCTCCTACGAGCAGTACTTC
14 | - | TRBJ2-3 | - | TRBV5-1 | CASTSGTLTDTQYF | TGCGCCAGCACCTCCGGGACGCTCACAGATACGCAGTATTTT
15 | - | TRBJ2-2 | - | TRBV5-4 | CASSFVRGGAGELFF | TGTGCCAGCAGCTTCGTCAGGGGAGGAGCCGGGGAGCTGTTTTTT
15 | TRBD2 | TRBJ2-3 | - | TRBV6-6 | CASSYDSGGTDTQYF | TGTGCCAGCAGTTACGATAGCGGGGGCACAGATACGCAGTATTTT
17 | TRBD2 | TRBJ2-1 | - | TRBV7-9 | CASSQGTSGRDDNEQFF | TGTGCCAGCAGCCAAGGGACTAGCGGGAGAGATGACAATGAGCAGTTCTTC
17 | - | TRBJ2-2 | - | TRBV7-8 | CASSLVAQIGNTGELFF | TGTGCCAGCAGCTTAGTCGCACAGATAGGAAACACCGGGGAGCTGTTTTTT
14 | TRBD1 | TRBJ2-7 | - | TRBV4-2 | CASSPRGGTGEQYF | TGTGCCAGCAGCCCCCGGGGCGGGACAGGAGAGCAGTACTTC
13 | - | TRBJ2-3 | - | TRBV27 | CASSPPYRDTQYF | TGTGCCAGCAGTCCCCCGTACCGGGATACGCAGTATTTT
13 | - | TRBJ2-7 | - | TRBV27 | CASSLLGKDEQYF | TGTGCCAGCAGTTTATTGGGCAAGGATGAGCAGTACTTC
15 | - | TRBJ1-1 | - | TRBV28 | CASTRAGRLRGEAFF | TGTGCCAGCACGAGGGCAGGACGATTACGCGGCGAAGCTTTCTTT
16 | TRBD2 | TRBJ2-1 | - | TRBV2 | CASRRLSGGVYNEQFF | TGTGCCAGCAGACGACTTAGCGGGGGGGTTTACAATGAGCAGTTCTTC
16 | TRBD1 | TRBJ1-6 | - | TRBV7-6 | CASSLTGGGGNSPLHF | TGTGCCAGCAGCCTGACAGGGGGTGGAGGTAATTCACCCCTCCACTTT